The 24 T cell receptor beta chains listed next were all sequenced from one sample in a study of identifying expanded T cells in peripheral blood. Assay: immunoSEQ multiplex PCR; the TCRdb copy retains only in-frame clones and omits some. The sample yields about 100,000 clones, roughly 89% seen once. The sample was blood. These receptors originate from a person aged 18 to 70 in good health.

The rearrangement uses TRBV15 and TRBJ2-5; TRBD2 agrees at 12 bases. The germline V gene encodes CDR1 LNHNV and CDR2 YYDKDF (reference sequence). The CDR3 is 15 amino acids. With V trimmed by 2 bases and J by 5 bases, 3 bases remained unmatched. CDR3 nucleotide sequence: TGTGCCACCAGCAGACGGACTAGCGGGGACGAGACCCAGTACTTC. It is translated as CATSRRTSGDETQYF.

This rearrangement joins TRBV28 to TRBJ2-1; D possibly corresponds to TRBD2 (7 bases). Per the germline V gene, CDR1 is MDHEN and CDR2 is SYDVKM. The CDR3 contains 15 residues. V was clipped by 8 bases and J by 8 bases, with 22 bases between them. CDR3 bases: TGTGCCAGCTCCAGGCCGGGGGGCGGAGGAGATGAGCAGTTCTTC. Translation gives CASSRPGGGGDEQFF.

CDR3 nucleotides: TGTGCCAGCAGCCCGGGGGGGGACAATAATTCACCCCTCCACTTT. It translates to CASSPGGDNNSPLHF. The V gene is TRBV7-6, the J gene TRBJ1-6; a possible D gene is TRBD1 (6 bases). Germline V CDR1 and CDR2: SGHVS, FNYEAQ. CDR3 length: 15 amino acids. V dropped 5 bases and J dropped 5 bases, with 13 bases sitting between them. Together with reference TRBV7-6 and TRBJ1-6, the CDR3 gives the full variable domain: GAGVSQSPRYKVTKRGQDVALRCDPISGHVSLYWYRQALGQGPEFLTYFNYEAQQDKSGLPNDRFSAERPEGSISTLTIQRTEQRDSAMYRCASSPGGDNNSPLHFGNGTRLTVT.

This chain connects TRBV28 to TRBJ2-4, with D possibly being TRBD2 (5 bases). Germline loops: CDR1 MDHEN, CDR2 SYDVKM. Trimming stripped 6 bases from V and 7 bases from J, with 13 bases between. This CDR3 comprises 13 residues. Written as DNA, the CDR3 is TGTGCCAGCAGGTCTACCGGGGAGAACATTCAGTACTTC. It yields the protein CASRSTGENIQYF.

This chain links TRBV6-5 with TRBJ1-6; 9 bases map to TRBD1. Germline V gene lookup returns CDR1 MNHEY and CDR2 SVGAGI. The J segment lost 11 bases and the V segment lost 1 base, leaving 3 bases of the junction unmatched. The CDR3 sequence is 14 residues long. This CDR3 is CASSYYRGRAPLHF. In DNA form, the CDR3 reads TGTGCCAGCAGTTACTACAGGGGGCGCGCACCCCTCCACTTT.

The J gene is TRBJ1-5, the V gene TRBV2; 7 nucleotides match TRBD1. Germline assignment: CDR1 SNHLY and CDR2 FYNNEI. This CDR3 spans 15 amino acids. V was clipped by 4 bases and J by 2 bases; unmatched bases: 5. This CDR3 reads CASSVTGTGNQPQHF. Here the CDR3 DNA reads TGTGCCAGCAGTGTTACCGGGACAGGCAATCAGCCCCAGCATTTT.

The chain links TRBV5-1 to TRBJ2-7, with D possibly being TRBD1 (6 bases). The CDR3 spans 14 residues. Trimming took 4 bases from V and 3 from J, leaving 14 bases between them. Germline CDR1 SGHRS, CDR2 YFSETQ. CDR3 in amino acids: CASSDPKGVYEQYF. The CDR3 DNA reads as TGCGCCAGCAGCGACCCTAAGGGGGTCTACGAGCAGTACTTC.

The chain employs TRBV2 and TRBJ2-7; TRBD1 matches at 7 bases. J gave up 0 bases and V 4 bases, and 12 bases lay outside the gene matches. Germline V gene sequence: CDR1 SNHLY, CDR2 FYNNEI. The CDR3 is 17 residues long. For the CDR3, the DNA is TGTGCCAGCAGTGTAGGAATAGGGACAGCCGTCTCCTACGAGCAGTACTTC. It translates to CASSVGIGTAVSYEQYF.

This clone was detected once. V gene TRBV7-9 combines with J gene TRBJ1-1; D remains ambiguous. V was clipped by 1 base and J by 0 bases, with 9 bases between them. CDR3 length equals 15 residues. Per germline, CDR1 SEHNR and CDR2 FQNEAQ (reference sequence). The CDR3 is CASSLGQEMNTEAFF. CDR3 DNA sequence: TGTGCCAGCAGCTTAGGCCAGGAAATGAACACTGAAGCTTTCTTT. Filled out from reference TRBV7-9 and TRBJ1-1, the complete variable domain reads DTGVSQNPRHKITKRGQNVTFRCDPISEHNRLYWYRQTLGQGPEFLTYFQNEAQLEKSRLLSDRFSAERPKGSFSTLEIQRTEQGDSAMYLCASSLGQEMNTEAFFGQGTRLTVV.

The CDR3 is CASSRDGQAGYGYTF. The CDR3 bases are TGCGCCAGCAGCCGGGACGGACAGGCGGGGTATGGCTACACCTTC. The V gene is TRBV5-1, the J gene TRBJ1-2; 7 bases fit TRBD1. V gave up 4 bases and J gave up 5 bases; unmatched junction bases: 11. CDR3 length equals 15 residues. Germline CDR1 SGHRS, CDR2 YFSETQ.

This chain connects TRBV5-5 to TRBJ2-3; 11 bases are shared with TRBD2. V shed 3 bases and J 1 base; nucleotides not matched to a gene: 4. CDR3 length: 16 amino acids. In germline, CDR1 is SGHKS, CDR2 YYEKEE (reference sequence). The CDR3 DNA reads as TGTGCCAGCAGCTCCCCACTAGCGGGAGGCACAGATACGCAGTATTTT. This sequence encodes CASSSPLAGGTDTQYF. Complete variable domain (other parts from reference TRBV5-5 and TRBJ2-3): DAGVTQSPTHLIKTRGQQVTLRCSPISGHKSVSWYQQVLGQGPQFIFQYYEKEERGRGNFPDRFSARQFPNYSSELNVNALLLGDSALYLCASSSPLAGGTDTQYFGPGTRLTVL.

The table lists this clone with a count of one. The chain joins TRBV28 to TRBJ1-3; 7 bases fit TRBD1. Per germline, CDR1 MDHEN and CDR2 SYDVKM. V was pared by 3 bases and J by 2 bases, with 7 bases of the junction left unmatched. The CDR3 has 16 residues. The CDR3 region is CASSFMDRPAGNTIYF. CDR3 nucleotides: TGTGCCAGCAGTTTCATGGACAGGCCGGCTGGAAACACCATATATTTT.

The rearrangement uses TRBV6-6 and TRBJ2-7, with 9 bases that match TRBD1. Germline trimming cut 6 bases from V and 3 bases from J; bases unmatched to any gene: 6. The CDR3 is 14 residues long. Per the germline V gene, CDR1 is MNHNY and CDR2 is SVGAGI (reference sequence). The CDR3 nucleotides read TGTGCCAGCAGGCGCTACAGGGGGCTCTACGAGCAGTACTTC. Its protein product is CASRRYRGLYEQYF.

The CDR3 is CAGTNGWGVIRNEQFF. Here the CDR3 DNA reads TGTGCCGGAACTAATGGGTGGGGGGTCATTAGGAATGAGCAGTTCTTC. The chain is built from TRBV5-4 and TRBJ2-1; D is perhaps TRBD2 (6 bases). Germline loops: CDR1 SGHNT, CDR2 YYREEE (reference sequence). V was clipped by 10 bases and J by 7 bases, with 27 bases between them. The CDR3 is made up of 16 amino acids.

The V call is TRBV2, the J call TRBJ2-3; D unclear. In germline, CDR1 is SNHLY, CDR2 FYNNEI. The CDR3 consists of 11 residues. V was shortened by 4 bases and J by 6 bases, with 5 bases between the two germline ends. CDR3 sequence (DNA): TGTGCCAGCAGTGGGCCCGATACGCAGTATTTT. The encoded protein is CASSGPDTQYF.

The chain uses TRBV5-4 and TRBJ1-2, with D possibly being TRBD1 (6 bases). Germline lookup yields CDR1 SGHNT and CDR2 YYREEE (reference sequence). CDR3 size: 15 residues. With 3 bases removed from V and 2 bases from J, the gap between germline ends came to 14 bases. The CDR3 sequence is CASSWVAGANYGYTF. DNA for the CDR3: TGTGCCAGCAGCTGGGTCGCGGGGGCGAACTATGGCTACACCTTC.

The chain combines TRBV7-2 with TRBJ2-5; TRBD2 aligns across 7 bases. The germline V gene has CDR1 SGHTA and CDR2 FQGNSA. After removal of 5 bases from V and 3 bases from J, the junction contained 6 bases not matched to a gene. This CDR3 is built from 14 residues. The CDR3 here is CASSRDYQEETQYF. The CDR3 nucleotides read TGTGCCAGCAGCCGGGACTACCAAGAAGAGACCCAGTACTTC.

The CDR3 protein is CASSTWGTNEKLFF. CDR3 in DNA: TGTGCCAGCAGTACTTGGGGGACTAATGAAAAACTGTTTTTT. The J gene is TRBJ1-4, the V gene TRBV27, with D possibly TRBD1 on 5 matching bases. This CDR3 spans 14 amino acids. V lost 5 bases and J lost 2, with 9 bases in between. CDR1 is MNHEY, CDR2 SMNVEV, per germline (reference sequence).

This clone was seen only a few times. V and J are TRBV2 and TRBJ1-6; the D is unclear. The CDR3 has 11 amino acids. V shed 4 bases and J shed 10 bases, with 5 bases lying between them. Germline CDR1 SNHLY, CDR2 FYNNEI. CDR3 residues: CASSVGSPLHF. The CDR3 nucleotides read TGTGCCAGCAGTGTCGGATCACCCCTCCACTTT.

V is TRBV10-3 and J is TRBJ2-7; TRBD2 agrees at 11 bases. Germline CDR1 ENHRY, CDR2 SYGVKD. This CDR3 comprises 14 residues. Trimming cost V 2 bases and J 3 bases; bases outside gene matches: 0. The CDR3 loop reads CAISETSGGYEQYF. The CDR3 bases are TGTGCCATCAGTGAGACTAGCGGGGGCTACGAGCAGTACTTC.

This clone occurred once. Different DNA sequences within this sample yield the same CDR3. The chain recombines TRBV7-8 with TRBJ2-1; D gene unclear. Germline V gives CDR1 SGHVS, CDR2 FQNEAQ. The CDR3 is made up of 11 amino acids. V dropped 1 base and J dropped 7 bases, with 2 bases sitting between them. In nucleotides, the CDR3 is TGTGCCAGCAGCTTAGGGAATGAGCAGTTCTTC. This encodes CASSLGNEQFF.

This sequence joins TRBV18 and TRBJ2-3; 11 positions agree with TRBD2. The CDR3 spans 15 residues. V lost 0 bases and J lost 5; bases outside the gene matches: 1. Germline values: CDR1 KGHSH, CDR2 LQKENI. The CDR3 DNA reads TGTGCCAGCTCACCACCTGGGACTAGCGGAGATACGCAGTATTTT. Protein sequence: CASSPPGTSGDTQYF.

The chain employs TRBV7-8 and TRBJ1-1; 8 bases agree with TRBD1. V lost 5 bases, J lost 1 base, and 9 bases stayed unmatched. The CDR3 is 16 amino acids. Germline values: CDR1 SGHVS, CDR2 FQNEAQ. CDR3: CASSVMGQAANTEAFF. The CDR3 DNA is TGTGCCAGCAGCGTGATGGGACAGGCAGCGAACACTGAAGCTTTCTTT.

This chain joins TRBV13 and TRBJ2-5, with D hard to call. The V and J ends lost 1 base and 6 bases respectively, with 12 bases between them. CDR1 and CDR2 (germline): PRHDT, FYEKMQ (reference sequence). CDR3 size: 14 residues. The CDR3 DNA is TGTGCCAGCAGCTTAGTGGGGAATCTGAAGACCCAGTACTTC. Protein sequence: CASSLVGNLKTQYF.